These 10 T cell receptor beta chains were all obtained from the same sample, sequenced in a study of blood T cell repertoires in COVID-19. The protocol was immunoSEQ multiplex PCR, while the TCRdb copy is restricted to in-frame clones and leaves out a portion. The repertoire holds under 250,000 clones, with 89% as singletons. Sequencing was carried out using PBMCs or T cells enriched from blood (not recorded which). Receptors were obtained from a woman in her twenties or thirties with acute COVID-19.

The chain has TRBV3-1 (or the pseudogene TRBV3-2) and TRBJ2-1; D gene ambiguous. The V gene's germline CDR1 is LGHDT and CDR2 YNNKEL (reference sequence). This CDR3 has 12 amino acids. The V and J ends lost 4 bases and 7 bases respectively, with 8 bases between them. CDR3 sequence reads: CASSPRWNEQFF. The CDR3 DNA is TGTGCCAGCAGCCCCCGGTGGAATGAGCAGTTCTTC.

This clone was found once. V gene TRBV29-1 combines with J gene TRBJ1-1, with a tentative D call TRBD1 (6 bases). Between the trimmed V and J ends, which lost 5 bases and 7 bases, there was a span of 14 bases. This CDR3 has 12 amino acids. Germline values: CDR1 SQVTM, CDR2 ANQGSEA. The CDR3, as DNA: TGCAGCGTTTCCCCAGGGGCGTTTGAAGCTTTCTTT. Translated, it gives CSVSPGAFEAFF.

The rearrangement uses TRBV27 and TRBJ2-3; the D gene is possibly TRBD1 (5 bases). Germline CDR1 reads MNHEY; CDR2 reads SMNVEV (reference sequence). The CDR3 extends over 15 amino acids. Trimming shortened V by 2 bases and J by 1 base, and 10 bases separated the two germline ends. CDR3 loop: CASSLTARGTDTQYF. DNA of the CDR3: TGTGCCAGCAGTTTAACGGCCAGGGGCACAGATACGCAGTATTTT.

This chain uses TRBV19 with TRBJ2-5; D not certain. The V gene lost 5 bases and the J gene lost 2 bases, with 9 bases spanning the gap. This CDR3 region has 13 residues. CDR1 LNHDA and CDR2 SQIVND come from the germline V gene (reference sequence). The CDR3 sequence is CASSQANQETQYF. The CDR3 bases are TGTGCCAGTAGTCAGGCCAATCAAGAGACCCAGTACTTC.

The V gene is TRBV3-1 (or the pseudogene TRBV3-2), the J gene TRBJ1-2; 9 bases align to TRBD1. Germline-derived CDR1 and CDR2 are LGHDT and YNNKEL (reference sequence). The CDR3 spans 14 residues. V trimming: 4 bases; J trimming: 12 bases; junction bases outside the gene matches: 12. CDR3 nucleotides: TGTGCCAGCAGCCTAGGACAGGGGAATCACGCTAACACCTTC. This codes for CASSLGQGNHANTF.

The chain couples TRBV5-6 to TRBJ2-7; TRBD1 might be the D (5 bases). The CDR3 covers 13 residues. Trimming stripped 6 bases from V and 2 bases from J, with 12 bases between. Germline V gene sequence: CDR1 SGHDT, CDR2 YYEEEE. Here the CDR3 DNA reads TGTGCCAGCATCAAGACAGCCACCTACGAGCAGTACTTC. As protein: CASIKTATYEQYF.

V usage is TRBV19 and J usage is TRBJ1-3; perhaps TRBD1 as D (5 bases). CDR1 LNHDA and CDR2 SQIVND come from the germline V gene (reference sequence). The CDR3 sequence is 14 residues long. Between the trimmed V and J ends, which lost 6 bases and 4 bases, there was a span of 13 bases. In DNA, the CDR3 is TGTGCCAGTAGCGCCGGGGGTGTGGGAAACACCATATATTTT. Encoded protein: CASSAGGVGNTIYF.

The rearrangement joins TRBV9 to TRBJ1-4, with TRBD1 as a possible D gene (5 bases). The V gene's germline CDR1 is SGDLS and CDR2 YYNGEE. The V end was cut by 0 bases, the J end by 6 bases, with 18 bases between. The CDR3 runs to 17 residues. CDR3 protein: CASSVAARVSSDEKLFF. In DNA form, the CDR3 reads TGTGCCAGCAGCGTAGCTGCCAGGGTGTCATCCGATGAAAAACTGTTTTTT.

In its sample, this clone was seen once. This chain links TRBV25-1 with TRBJ2-7, with 7 bases aligning to TRBD1. The CDR3 runs to 13 residues. CDR1 is MGHDK, CDR2 SYGVNS, per germline. With V trimmed by 4 bases and J by 6 bases, 6 bases remained unmatched. DNA of the CDR3: TGTGCCAGCAGTGTCTCCGCAGGGGGCGAGCAGTACTTC. Residues: CASSVSAGGEQYF.

This clone was detected once. The DNA for the CDR3 is TGTGCCAGCAGGGGCATAGGAGAGCAGTACTTC. Translated, it gives CASRGIGEQYF. The chain employs TRBV28 and TRBJ2-7; D unclear. V was trimmed by 6 bases and J by 7 bases, leaving 10 bases between them. The CDR3 length is 11 residues. CDR1 is MDHEN and CDR2 is SYDVKM in the germline V gene. The entire variable domain, with the rest obtained from reference TRBV28 and TRBJ2-7, is as follows: DVKVTQSSRYLVKRTGEKVFLECVQDMDHENMFWYRQDPGLGLRLIYFSYDVKMKEKGDIPEGYSVSREKKERFSLILESASTNQTSMYLCASRGIGEQYFGPGTRLTVT.